A single sample gave rise to the 5 T cell receptor beta chains below, sequenced in a study of shared clonotypes between healthy human individuals. Only in-frame clones appear in the TCRdb table, and some are missing; sequencing was by immunoSEQ multiplex PCR. Of about 800,000 clones in the sample, about 96% were seen once. Terminally differentiated effector memory CD45RA+ cells were left out of the naive CD8 fraction, which was CD45RO-negative and positively selected for CCR7. Sequencing input: naive CD8+ T cells sorted from blood. Receptors originate from a man aged 30-40 years in good health.

Details on this clone: A read error may account for a junction end that differs from germline. The CDR3 here is CASRQGTDLWGANVLTF. The CDR3 DNA reads as TGTGCCAGCAGACAAGGGACGGACTTATGGGGGGCCAACGTCCTGACTTTC. V and J are TRBV14 and TRBJ2-6, with D perhaps TRBD1 or TRBD2 (5 bases each). Germline V gives CDR1 SGHDN, CDR2 FVKESK. The CDR3 covers 17 residues. Full variable domain (missing parts from reference TRBV14 and TRBJ2-6): EAGVTQFPSHSVIEKGQTVTLRCDPISGHDNLYWYRRVMGKEIKFLLHFVKESKQDESGMPNNRFLAERTGGTYSTLKVQPAELEDSGVYFCASRQGTDLWGANVLTFGAGSRLTVL.

The chain carries TRBV2 and TRBJ2-7; D is perhaps TRBD1 or TRBD2 (5 bases each). V dropped 8 bases and J dropped 5 bases, with 22 bases sitting between them. This CDR3 is built from 15 residues. Germline values: CDR1 SNHLY, CDR2 FYNNEI. Written as DNA, the CDR3 is TGTGCCAGCGGCGGACACAACAAACTAGGGGACGAGCAGTACTTC. Amino acids: CASGGHNKLGDEQYF.

This clone has just one count. The J gene is TRBJ2-5, the V gene TRBV7-9, with D possibly matching TRBD2 (5 bases). The CDR3 spans 14 residues. V was cut by 3 bases and J by 0 bases, with 8 bases left in between. CDR1 is SEHNR, CDR2 FQNEAQ, per germline (reference sequence). This chain's CDR3 is CASSLPGNQETQYF. Here the CDR3 DNA reads TGTGCCAGCAGCTTGCCGGGGAACCAAGAGACCCAGTACTTC.

This chain connects TRBV9 to TRBJ2-3; 7 bases are shared with TRBD2. The CDR3 runs to 14 residues. CDR1 SGDLS and CDR2 YYNGEE come from the germline V gene. Unmatched junction bases numbered 4, after V lost 3 bases and J lost 3 bases. CDR3 loop: CASSAAGLTDTQYF. CDR3 coding DNA: TGTGCCAGCAGCGCAGCGGGATTGACAGATACGCAGTATTTT.

The rearrangement joins TRBV7-9 to TRBJ2-2; 9 bases fit TRBD1. The CDR3 consists of 15 residues. V dropped 8 bases and J dropped 5; count of bases not matched to a gene: 9. CDR1 and CDR2 from the germline V gene are SEHNR and FQNEAQ (reference sequence). Here the CDR3 reads CASDPGQGVTGELFF. The CDR3 DNA follows: TGTGCCAGCGACCCGGGACAGGGAGTTACCGGGGAGCTGTTTTTT.